The rows below give T cell receptor beta chains drawn from one sample of a study of blood T cell repertoires in COVID-19. Method: immunoSEQ multiplex PCR; TCRdb's copy keeps in-frame clones and lacks some. The sample has about 170,000 clones; 83% are singletons. Material: peripheral blood. All receptors come from a woman of 80 years or more with acute or convalescent COVID-19. The CDR3 runs from the conserved cysteine through the conserved F or W. The order of the fields is V gene, clone size, D gene, J gene, CDR3 DNA, CDR3 protein. A D gene is named only where the DNA matches it firmly. Only some rows state a clone size, as once, few, many or a class for expanded clones.

TRBV2,few,-,TRBJ1-5,TGTGCCAGCAGAGGGGCCGGGCCCCAGCATTTT,CASRGAGPQHF
TRBV4-2,-,-,TRBJ2-2,TGTGCCAGCAGCCAAGCGACCGGGGAGCTGTTTTTT,CASSQATGELFF
TRBV12-5,-,TRBD2,TRBJ2-1,TGTGCTAGTGGCTCCCGACTAGCGGGAGGTCTCAATGAGCAGTTCTTC,CASGSRLAGGLNEQFF
TRBV18,-,-,TRBJ2-1,TGTGCCAGCTCACCATCCTCAGGGAATGAGCAGTTCTTC,CASSPSSGNEQFF
TRBV2,-,TRBD1,TRBJ1-3,TGTGCCAGCAGTCCCGACAGGGGGCGAAACACCATATATTTT,CASSPDRGRNTIYF
TRBV4-3,-,TRBD2,TRBJ2-7,TGCGCCAGCAGCAAAAGTAGCGGGAGACCCTACGAGCAGTACTTC,CASSKSSGRPYEQYF
TRBV25-1,-,-,TRBJ1-6,TGTGCCAGCAGTGAGCCTGGGGGCTCACCCCTCCACTTT,CASSEPGGSPLHF
TRBV2,-,-,TRBJ2-2,TGTGCCAGCCGAGGGATCAGCTCTAACACCGGGGAGCTGTTTTTT,CASRGISSNTGELFF
TRBV19,-,-,TRBJ1-1,TGTGCCAGTAGTGTGACAGTCGCCACTGAAGCTTTCTTT,CASSVTVATEAFF
TRBV5-1,-,-,TRBJ2-6,TGCGCCAGCAGCTTAAATACAGGCGCTGGGGCCAACGTCCTGACTTTC,CASSLNTGAGANVLTF
TRBV24-1,few,-,TRBJ2-3,TGTGCCACCAGTGACACGGGGGGCACAGATACGCAGTATTTT,CATSDTGGTDTQYF
TRBV6-5,-,TRBD2,TRBJ2-7,TGTGCCAGCAGCTCTAGCGGGAGGTACGAGCAGTACTTC,CASSSSGRYEQYF
TRBV6-5,-,-,TRBJ2-7,TGTGCCAGCAGCTCCACAGGCGATAGCTCCTACGAGCAGTACTTC,CASSSTGDSSYEQYF
TRBV19,-,-,TRBJ1-5,TGTGCCAGTAGTATCAACGGGGGGCTTCAGCCCCAGCATTTT,CASSINGGLQPQHF
TRBV5-6,-,TRBD1,TRBJ2-7,TGTGCCAGCAGCTCGACAGGGAACGAGCAGTACTTC,CASSSTGNEQYF
TRBV5-1,-,TRBD1,TRBJ1-1,TGCGCCAGCACGCAGGGGGCGAACACTGAAGCTTTCTTT,CASTQGANTEAFF
TRBV5-4,-,-,TRBJ2-7,TGTGCCAGCAGCTTACGGGATAGCCCCTACGAGCAGTACTTC,CASSLRDSPYEQYF
TRBV3-1/TRBV3-2,-,TRBD2,TRBJ2-3,TGTGCCAGCAGCGGAGAGCGGGGGGGCCGTGATACGCAGTATTTT,CASSGERGGRDTQYF
TRBV29-1,-,TRBD2,TRBJ2-7,TGCAGCGTAAGAACTAGCGGGGGGCTGTACGAGCAGTACTTC,CSVRTSGGLYEQYF
TRBV4-1,-,TRBD1,TRBJ2-7,TGCGCCAGCAGCCAGGGAACAGGGACAGACAACTACGAGCAGTACTTC,CASSQGTGTDNYEQYF
TRBV28,-,-,TRBJ2-5,TGTGCCAGCAGCACCGGGGGCCAAGAGACCCAGTACTTC,CASSTGGQETQYF
TRBV11-2,-,TRBD2,TRBJ2-1,TGTGCCAGCAGCTCTCAGGGACTAGTCGGTCACAATGAGCAGTTCTTC,CASSSQGLVGHNEQFF
TRBV4-3,-,TRBD1,TRBJ1-1,TGCGCCAGCAGCAGGGGGCAGGGGGTCGGCACTGAAGCTTTCTTT,CASSRGQGVGTEAFF
TRBV30,-,TRBD1,TRBJ1-3,TGTGCCTGGATCGACAGGGATGGAAACACCATATATTTT,CAWIDRDGNTIYF
TRBV5-6,-,TRBD1,TRBJ1-2,TGTGCCAGCAGAGCGGGACAGGTGGATGGCTACACCTTC,CASRAGQVDGYTF
TRBV15,-,TRBD2,TRBJ2-2,TGTGCCACCAGCTGGACTAGCGGGAGCGCCGGGATTACCGGGGAGCTGTTTTTT,CATSWTSGSAGITGELFF
TRBV7-8,-,TRBD1,TRBJ2-2,TGTGCCAGCAGCTTATGGACAGGGCCCCTTGCGAACACCGGGGAGCTGTTTTTT,CASSLWTGPLANTGELFF
TRBV7-2,few,TRBD2,TRBJ2-1,TGTGCCAGCACCAAGGGGCCCGGACTAGCGGGAGCAGACGAGCAGTTCTTC,CASTKGPGLAGADEQFF
TRBV29-1,-,-,TRBJ1-1,TGCAGCGTTGTCCAGGGTAACACTGAAGCTTTCTTT,CSVVQGNTEAFF
TRBV28,-,-,TRBJ1-2,TGTGCCAGCAGTTACGGGTCGGGTCGGGGCTACACCTTC,CASSYGSGRGYTF
TRBV30,-,TRBD1,TRBJ1-2,TGTGCCTGGGGTACAGGGGGTTCTAACTATGGCTACACCTTC,CAWGTGGSNYGYTF
TRBV5-4,few,TRBD2,TRBJ2-5,TGTGCCAGCAGCTCGGGACTAGCGGGGGAGGGGGAGACCCAGTACTTC,CASSSGLAGEGETQYF
TRBV12-3/TRBV12-4,-,-,TRBJ2-1,TGTGCCAGCAGTACCGGGACTTGGCGGGTCTTC,CASSTGTWRVF
TRBV5-4,-,-,TRBJ1-1,TGTGCCAGCAGCCGACAGGAAAACACTGAAGCTTTCTTT,CASSRQENTEAFF
TRBV29-1,-,TRBD1,TRBJ2-7,TGCAGCGTTGAGGCGACAGGGCCAGGGGAGCAGTACTTC,CSVEATGPGEQYF
TRBV18,-,-,TRBJ1-2,TGTGTCAGCTCACCTCAAAATAGGGGTGGTACTAACTATGGCTACACCTTC,CVSSPQNRGGTNYGYTF
TRBV9,-,TRBD2,TRBJ2-2,TGTGCCAGCGGGCGGGGGGCCGACACCGGGGAGCTGTTTTTT,CASGRGADTGELFF
TRBV15,-,-,TRBJ1-5,TGTGCCACCGGGCGACATAGAGAGGGGCCCCAGCATTTT,CATGRHREGPQHF
TRBV12-3/TRBV12-4,-,-,TRBJ1-1,TGTGCCAGCAGTTTACAGGTGAACACTGAAGCTTTCTTT,CASSLQVNTEAFF
TRBV6-1,-,-,TRBJ1-5,TGTGCCAGCAGTGAATACCAGGGCTGGGGCAATCAGCCCCAGCATTTT,CASSEYQGWGNQPQHF
TRBV5-4,-,-,TRBJ1-4,TGTGCCAGCAGCTTGGACTCAACTAATGAAAAACTGTTTTTT,CASSLDSTNEKLFF
TRBV30,-,-,TRBJ2-2,TGTGCCTGGACAGTTTACACCGGGGAGCTGTTTTTT,CAWTVYTGELFF
TRBV5-5,-,TRBD1,TRBJ1-1,TGTGCCAGCAGCTTGGCCGGGACAGGGGGCCAGCGTCACATGGGAGCTTTCTTT,CASSLAGTGGQRHMGAFF